This T cell receptor beta chain was sequenced in a study of identical twins. The trim removed 8 bases at V and 0 bases at J, leaving 15 bases unmatched. The CDR3 sequence is 18 residues long. The germline gives CDR1 SQVTM, CDR2 ANQGSEA. TCRdb fed the 5' RACE reads into MiXCR, producing one record per CDR3 protein. The table shows 1.5 million to 2 million distinct CDR3 sequences, with less than 40% occurring only once. This TCR was sampled from a newborn girl in good health. The sequencing input was cord blood. The chain is built from TRBV29-1 and TRBJ2-3, with 12 bases fitting TRBD1. CDR3 coding DNA: TGCAGCCCCTTTTCCGGGACAGGGGGCCCGTCTAGCACAGATACGCAGTATTTT. It encodes CSPFSGTGGPSSTDTQYF.